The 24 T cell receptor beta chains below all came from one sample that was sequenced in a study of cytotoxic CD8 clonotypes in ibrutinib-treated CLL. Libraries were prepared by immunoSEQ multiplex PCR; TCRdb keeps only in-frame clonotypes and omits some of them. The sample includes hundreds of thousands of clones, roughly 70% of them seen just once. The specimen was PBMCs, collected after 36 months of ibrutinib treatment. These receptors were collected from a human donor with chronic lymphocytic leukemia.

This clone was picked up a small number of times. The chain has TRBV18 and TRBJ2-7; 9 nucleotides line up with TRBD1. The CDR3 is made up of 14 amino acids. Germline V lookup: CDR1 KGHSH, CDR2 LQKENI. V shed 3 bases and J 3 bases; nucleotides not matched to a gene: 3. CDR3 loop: CASSPSTGGYEQYF. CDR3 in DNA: TGTGCCAGCTCACCTTCGACAGGGGGCTACGAGCAGTACTTC.

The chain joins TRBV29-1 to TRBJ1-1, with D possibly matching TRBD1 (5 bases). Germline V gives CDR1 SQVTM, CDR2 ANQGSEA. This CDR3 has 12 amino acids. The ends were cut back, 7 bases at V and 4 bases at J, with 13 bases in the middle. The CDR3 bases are TGCAGCGCGGGGCGGCTTAGCACTGAAGCTTTCTTT. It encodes CSAGRLSTEAFF. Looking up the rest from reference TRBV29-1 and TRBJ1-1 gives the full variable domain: SAVISQKPSRDICQRGTSLTIQCQVDSQVTMMFWYRQQPGQSLTLIATANQGSEATYESGFVIDKFPISRPNLTFSTLTVSNMSPEDSSIYLCSAGRLSTEAFFGQGTRLTVV.

This CDR3 is CASRTLAHAYEQYF. CDR3 bases: TGTGCCAGCAGAACACTAGCTCATGCCTACGAGCAGTACTTC. The chain employs TRBV27 and TRBJ2-7; D may be TRBD2 (6 bases). Germline V gene lookup returns CDR1 MNHEY and CDR2 SMNVEV (reference sequence). V lost 6 bases, J lost 2 bases, and 14 bases lay in between. The CDR3 length is 14 residues.

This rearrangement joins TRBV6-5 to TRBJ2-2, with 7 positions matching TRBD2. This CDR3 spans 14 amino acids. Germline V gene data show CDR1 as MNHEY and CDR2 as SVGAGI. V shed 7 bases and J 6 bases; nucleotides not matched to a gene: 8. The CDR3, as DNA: TGTGCCAGCAATACAGGACTAGTGGCCGGGGAGCTGTTTTTT. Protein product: CASNTGLVAGELFF.

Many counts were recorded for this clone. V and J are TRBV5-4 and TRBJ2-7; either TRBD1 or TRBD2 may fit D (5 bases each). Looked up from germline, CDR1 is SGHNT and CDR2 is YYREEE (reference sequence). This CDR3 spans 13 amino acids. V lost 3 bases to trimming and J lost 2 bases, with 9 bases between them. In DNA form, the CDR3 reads TGTGCCAGCAGCTACGGGGCCCCCTACGAGCAGTACTTC. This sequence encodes CASSYGAPYEQYF.

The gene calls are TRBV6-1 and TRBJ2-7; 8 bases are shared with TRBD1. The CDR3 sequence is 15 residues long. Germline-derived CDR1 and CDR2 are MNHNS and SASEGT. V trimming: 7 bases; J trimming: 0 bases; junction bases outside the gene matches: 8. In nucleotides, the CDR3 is TGTGCCAGCACCGAAAAGGACAGGGCCTCCTACGAGCAGTACTTC. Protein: CASTEKDRASYEQYF.

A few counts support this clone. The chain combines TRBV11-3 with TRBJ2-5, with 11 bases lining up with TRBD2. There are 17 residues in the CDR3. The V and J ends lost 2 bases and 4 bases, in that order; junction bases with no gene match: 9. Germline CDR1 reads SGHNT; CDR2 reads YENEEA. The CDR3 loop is CASSLTTIAGGRETQYF. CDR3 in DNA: TGTGCCAGCAGCTTAACCACCATAGCGGGGGGGCGAGAGACCCAGTACTTC.

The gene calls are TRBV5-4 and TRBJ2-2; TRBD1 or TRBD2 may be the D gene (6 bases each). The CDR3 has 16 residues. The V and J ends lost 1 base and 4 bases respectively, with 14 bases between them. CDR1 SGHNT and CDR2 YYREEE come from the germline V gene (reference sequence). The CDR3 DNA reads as TGTGCCAGCAGCTTGTGGGGGGCGTCGTTCACCGGGGAGCTGTTTTTT. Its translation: CASSLWGASFTGELFF.

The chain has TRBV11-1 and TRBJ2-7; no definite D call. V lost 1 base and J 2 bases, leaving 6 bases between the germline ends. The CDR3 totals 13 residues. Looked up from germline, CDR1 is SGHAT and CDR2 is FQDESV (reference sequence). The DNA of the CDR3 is TGTGCCAGCAGCTTAGAAGGCCCCTACGAGCAGTACTTC. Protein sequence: CASSLEGPYEQYF.

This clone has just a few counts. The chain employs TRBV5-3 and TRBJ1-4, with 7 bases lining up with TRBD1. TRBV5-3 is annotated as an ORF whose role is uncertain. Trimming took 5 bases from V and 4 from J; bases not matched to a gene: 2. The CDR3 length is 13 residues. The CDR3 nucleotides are TGTGCCAGAAGGGACAGGCTTAATGAAAAACTGTTTTTT. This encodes CARRDRLNEKLFF.

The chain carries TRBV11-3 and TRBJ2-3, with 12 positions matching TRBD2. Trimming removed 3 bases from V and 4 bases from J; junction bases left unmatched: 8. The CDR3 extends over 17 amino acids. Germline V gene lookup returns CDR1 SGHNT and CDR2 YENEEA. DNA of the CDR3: TGTGCCAGCAGCTTCCGGACTAGCGGGGCGGGTCCAGATACGCAGTATTTT. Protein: CASSFRTSGAGPDTQYF.

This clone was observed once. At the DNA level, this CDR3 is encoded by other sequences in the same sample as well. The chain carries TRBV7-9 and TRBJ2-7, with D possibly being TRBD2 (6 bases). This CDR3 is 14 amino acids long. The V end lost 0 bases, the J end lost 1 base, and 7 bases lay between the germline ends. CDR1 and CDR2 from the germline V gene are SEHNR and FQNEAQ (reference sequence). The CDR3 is CASSLAGGSYEQYF. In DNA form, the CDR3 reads TGTGCCAGCAGCTTAGCGGGGGGTTCCTACGAGCAGTACTTC.

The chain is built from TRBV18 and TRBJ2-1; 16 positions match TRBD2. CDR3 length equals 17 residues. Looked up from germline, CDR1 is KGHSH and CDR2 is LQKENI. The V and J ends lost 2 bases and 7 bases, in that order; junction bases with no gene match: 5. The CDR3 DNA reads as TGTGCCAGCTCACCAGGGACTAGCGGGAGGGCCAGAAATGAGCAGTTCTTC. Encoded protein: CASSPGTSGRARNEQFF.

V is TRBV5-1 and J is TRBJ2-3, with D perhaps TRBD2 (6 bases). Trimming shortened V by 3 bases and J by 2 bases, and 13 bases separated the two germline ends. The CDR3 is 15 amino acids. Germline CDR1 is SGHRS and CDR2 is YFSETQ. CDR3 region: CASSYTGLPTDTQYF. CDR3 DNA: TGCGCCAGCAGCTACACAGGACTACCCACAGATACGCAGTATTTT. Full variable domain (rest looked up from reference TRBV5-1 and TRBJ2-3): KAGVTQTPRYLIKTRGQQVTLSCSPISGHRSVSWYQQTPGQGLQFLFEYFSETQRNKGNFPGRFSGRQFSNSRSEMNVSTLELGDSALYLCASSYTGLPTDTQYFGPGTRLTVL.

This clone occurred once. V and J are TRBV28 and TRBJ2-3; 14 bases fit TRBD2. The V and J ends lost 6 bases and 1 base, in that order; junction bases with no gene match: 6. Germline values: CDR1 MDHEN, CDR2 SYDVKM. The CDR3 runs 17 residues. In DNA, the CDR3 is TGTGCCAGCAGACCGGGACTAGCGGGAGTTCGCACAGATACGCAGTATTTT. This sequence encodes CASRPGLAGVRTDTQYF.

In nucleotides, the CDR3 is TGTGCCAGCAGCCAGAGATACGAGCAGTACTTC. This codes for CASSQRYEQYF. The chain combines TRBV6-5 with TRBJ2-7, with D uncertain. The V gene's germline CDR1 is MNHEY and CDR2 SVGAGI. CDR3 length: 11 amino acids. Trimming stripped 6 bases from V and 4 bases from J, with 7 bases between.

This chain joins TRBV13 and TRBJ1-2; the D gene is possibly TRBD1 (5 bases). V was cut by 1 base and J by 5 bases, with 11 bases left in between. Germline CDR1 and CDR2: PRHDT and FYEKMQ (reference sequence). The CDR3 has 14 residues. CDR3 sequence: CASSLVRGGYGYTF. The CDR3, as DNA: TGTGCCAGCAGCTTAGTTCGGGGCGGGTATGGCTACACCTTC.

The CDR3 protein is CASNPVGDRSYEQYF. In DNA form, the CDR3 reads TGTGCCAGCAACCCCGTGGGGGACAGGTCGTACGAGCAGTACTTC. The V gene is TRBV6-5, the J gene TRBJ2-7; 8 bases line up with TRBD1. V dropped 7 bases and J dropped 4; count of bases not matched to a gene: 12. This CDR3 has 15 residues. The germline V gene has CDR1 MNHEY and CDR2 SVGAGI.

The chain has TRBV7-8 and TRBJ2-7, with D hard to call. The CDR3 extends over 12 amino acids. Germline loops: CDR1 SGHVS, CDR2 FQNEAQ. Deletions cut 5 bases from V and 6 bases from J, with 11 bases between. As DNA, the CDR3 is TGTGCCAGCAGCGCGCGGTGGGGCGAGCAGTACTTC. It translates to CASSARWGEQYF.

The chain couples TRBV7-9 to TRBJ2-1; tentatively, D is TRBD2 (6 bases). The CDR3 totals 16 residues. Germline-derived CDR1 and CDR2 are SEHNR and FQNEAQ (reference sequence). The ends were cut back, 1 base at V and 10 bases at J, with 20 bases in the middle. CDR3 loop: CASSLVGGLPGGEQFF. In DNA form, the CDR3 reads TGTGCCAGCAGCTTAGTGGGGGGACTCCCGGGCGGGGAGCAGTTCTTC.

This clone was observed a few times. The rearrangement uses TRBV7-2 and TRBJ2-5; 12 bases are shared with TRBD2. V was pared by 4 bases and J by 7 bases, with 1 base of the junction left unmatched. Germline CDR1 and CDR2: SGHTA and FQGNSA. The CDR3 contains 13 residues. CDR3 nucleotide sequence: TGTGCCAGCAGCTCTAGCGGGAGGGGGACCCAGTACTTC. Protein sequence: CASSSSGRGTQYF.

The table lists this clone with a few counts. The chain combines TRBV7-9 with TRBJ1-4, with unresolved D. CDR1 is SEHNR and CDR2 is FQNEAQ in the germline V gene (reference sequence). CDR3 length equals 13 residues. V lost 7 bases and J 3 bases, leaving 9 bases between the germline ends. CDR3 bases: TGTGCCAGCACCCATATGTCTAATGAAAAACTGTTTTTT. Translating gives CASTHMSNEKLFF.

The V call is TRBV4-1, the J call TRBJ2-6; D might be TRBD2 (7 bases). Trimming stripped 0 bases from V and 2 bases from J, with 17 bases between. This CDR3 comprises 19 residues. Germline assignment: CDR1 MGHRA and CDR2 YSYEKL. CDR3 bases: TGCGCCAGCAGCCAAGAACCAGGGGACTACTTAACTGGGGCCAACGTCCTGACTTTC. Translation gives CASSQEPGDYLTGANVLTF.

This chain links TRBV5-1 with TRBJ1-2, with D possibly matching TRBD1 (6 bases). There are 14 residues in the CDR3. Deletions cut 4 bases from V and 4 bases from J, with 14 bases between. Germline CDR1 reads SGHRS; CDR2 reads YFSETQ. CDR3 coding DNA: TGCGCCAGCAGCAGAAACAGGGTCGCCTATGGCTACACCTTC. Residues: CASSRNRVAYGYTF.